A selection of T cell receptor beta chains follows, all from one sample in a study of cytomegalovirus exposure and HLA in healthy donors. The table came from immunoSEQ multiplex PCR; TCRdb's copy has only in-frame clones and leaves some out. The repertoire consists of around 130,000 clones, with about four fifths occurring once and the leading ten covering roughly 3%. Sequencing was performed on PBMCs. Receptors were obtained from a man under 40 in good health and CMV-seronegative. Both conserved end residues are part of each CDR3. The D gene is left open where the match is weak. Some rows mark clone size as missing; the rest say once, few, many or name a class of expanded clone.

v_call	j_call	clone_size	d_call	cdr3_aa	cdr3_nt
TRBV28	TRBJ2-5	-	-	CASRVAARETQYF	TGTGCCAGCAGAGTAGCGGCCAGGGAGACCCAGTACTTC
TRBV7-8	TRBJ1-1	-	-	CASSLGRGNTEAFF	TGTGCCAGCAGCTTAGGTAGGGGGAACACTGAAGCTTTCTTT
TRBV4-3	TRBJ2-3	-	TRBD2	CASSQDAGLAGRTDTQYF	TGCGCCAGCAGCCAAGATGCAGGACTAGCGGGCCGCACAGATACGCAGTATTTT
TRBV10-3	TRBJ2-7	-	-	CAISGKQGSYEQYF	TGTGCCATCAGTGGGAAACAGGGCTCCTACGAGCAGTACTTC
TRBV19	TRBJ1-1	once	-	CASSYRKDTEAFF	TGTGCCAGTAGTTACAGGAAGGACACTGAAGCTTTCTTT
TRBV5-6	TRBJ2-1	-	TRBD2	CASSGWTSGDFEQFF	TGTGCCAGCAGCGGTTGGACTAGCGGAGACTTTGAGCAGTTCTTC
TRBV30	TRBJ2-3	-	-	CAWEQGGRTDTQYF	TGTGCCTGGGAACAGGGAGGGAGGACAGATACGCAGTATTTT
TRBV30	TRBJ1-4	-	-	CAWSYGRLNEKLFF	TGTGCCTGGAGTTACGGGAGATTAAATGAAAAACTGTTTTTT
TRBV19	TRBJ1-5	-	-	CASSTQEGATRNQPQHF	TGTGCCAGTAGTACCCAAGAGGGAGCCACTCGGAATCAGCCCCAGCATTTT
TRBV7-3	TRBJ2-1	-	TRBD2	CASSPGLAGGLSEQFF	TGTGCCAGCAGCCCCGGACTAGCGGGGGGCCTTAGTGAGCAGTTCTTC
TRBV7-2	TRBJ2-5	-	-	CASSFAGQETQYF	TGTGCCAGCAGCTTCGCCGGTCAAGAGACCCAGTACTTC
TRBV30	TRBJ1-1	-	-	CAWGPQGVGLSLFEAFF	TGTGCCTGGGGACCACAGGGTGTTGGGTTAAGTTTGTTTGAAGCTTTCTTT
TRBV5-1	TRBJ1-1	-	TRBD1	CASRQGTEAFF	TGCGCCAGCCGACAGGGGACTGAAGCTTTCTTT
TRBV27	TRBJ1-5	-	TRBD1	CASSPGTDYSNQPQHF	TGTGCCAGCAGCCCTGGGACAGACTATAGCAATCAGCCCCAGCATTTT
TRBV28	TRBJ2-7	-	TRBD1	CASTPAHRGTYEQYF	TGTGCCAGCACCCCTGCCCACAGGGGGACCTACGAGCAGTACTTC
TRBV6-5	TRBJ1-1	once	-	CASSRSNTEAFF	TGTGCCAGCAGCCGTAGCAACACTGAAGCTTTCTTT
TRBV10-3	TRBJ1-2	-	TRBD1	CAISRQGASPNYGYTF	TGTGCCATCAGCAGGCAGGGGGCCTCTCCTAACTATGGCTACACCTTC
TRBV30	TRBJ1-4	few	-	CAWSVPGPPNEKLFF	TGTGCCTGGAGTGTACCTGGGCCCCCTAATGAAAAACTGTTTTTT
TRBV7-2	TRBJ2-5	once	TRBD1	CASARGPQETQYF	TGTGCCAGCGCCAGGGGGCCCCAAGAGACCCAGTACTTC
TRBV28	TRBJ1-2	-	-	CATSLESGYTF	TGTGCCACCTCTTTGGAGAGTGGCTACACCTTC
TRBV6-5	TRBJ2-5	few	-	CASSYETSGRRETQYF	TGTGCCAGCAGTTACGAAACCTCAGGGAGGCGCGAGACCCAGTACTTC
TRBV7-9	TRBJ2-7	few	-	CASSFTGYEQYF	TGTGCCAGCAGCTTTACAGGGTACGAGCAGTACTTC
TRBV28	TRBJ2-1	-	TRBD2	CASLKTSGYNEQFF	TGTGCCAGCCTAAAGACTAGCGGATACAATGAGCAGTTCTTC
TRBV28	TRBJ2-1	-	-	CASSLYLGGDSSVNEQFF	TGTGCCAGCAGTTTATACCTCGGTGGGGACTCGTCTGTAAATGAGCAGTTCTTC
TRBV10-3	TRBJ2-7	-	TRBD1	CAISMGQGYYEQYF	TGTGCCATCAGCATGGGACAGGGTTACTACGAGCAGTACTTC
TRBV7-7	TRBJ2-3	-	TRBD2	CASSLELTGGITDTQYF	TGTGCTAGCAGCTTAGAATTGACGGGGGGGATTACAGATACGCAGTATTTT
TRBV4-3	TRBJ2-5	-	-	CASSQDRVRWETQYF	TGCGCCAGCAGCCAAGACAGGGTTAGATGGGAGACCCAGTACTTC
TRBV2	TRBJ1-2	-	-	CASSTAGRGGYTF	TGTGCCAGCAGCACGGCAGGGAGGGGTGGCTACACCTTC
TRBV29-1	TRBJ1-2	-	TRBD1	CSVVGQGGGWYGYTF	TGCAGCGTTGTGGGACAGGGTGGGGGTTGGTATGGCTACACCTTC
TRBV5-1	TRBJ1-1	-	-	CASSLGQEGNTEAFF	TGCGCCAGCAGCTTGGGGCAGGAAGGAAACACTGAAGCTTTCTTT
TRBV18	TRBJ1-1	-	TRBD1	CASSPITGTVNTEAFF	TGTGCCAGCTCACCGATCACCGGGACAGTGAACACTGAAGCTTTCTTT
TRBV6-1	TRBJ1-3	few	-	CATRVSGNTIYF	TGTGCCACTCGAGTCTCTGGAAACACCATATATTTT
TRBV28	TRBJ2-7	-	TRBD1	CASSSPGGGYEQYF	TGTGCCAGCAGCTCCCCAGGGGGCGGGTACGAGCAGTACTTC
TRBV2	TRBJ2-5	-	TRBD1	CASIYMGQQTETQYF	TGTGCCAGCATATATATGGGACAGCAGACTGAGACCCAGTACTTC
TRBV4-3	TRBJ2-1	-	-	CASSQARVNEQFF	TGCGCCAGCAGCCAAGCCAGGGTCAATGAGCAGTTCTTC
TRBV11-3	TRBJ2-7	once	TRBD1	CASSPGQGTYEQYF	TGTGCCAGCAGCCCCGGACAGGGGACCTACGAGCAGTACTTC
TRBV9	TRBJ1-1	-	TRBD1	CASSESRDSHNTEAFF	TGTGCCAGCAGCGAATCGCGGGACAGTCACAACACTGAAGCTTTCTTT
TRBV4-3	TRBJ2-1	-	-	CASSPFQGTYNEQFF	TGCGCCAGCAGCCCTTTCCAGGGTACCTATAATGAGCAGTTCTTC
TRBV4-2	TRBJ2-3	few	TRBD2	CASSQLSGGATDTQYF	TGTGCCAGCAGCCAACTGAGCGGGGGGGCCACAGATACGCAGTATTTT
TRBV6-5	TRBJ2-7	-	-	CASSYLFQGDEQYF	TGTGCCAGCAGTTACCTTTTTCAAGGAGACGAGCAGTACTTC